This TCR beta chain was obtained from a study of CD8 T cells in Susac syndrome. Study results and caveats: TCR sequencing and HLA analysis covered a relatively small number of individuals.

Of note for this clonotype: Its antigen is unknown.

Reverse transcription of 0.5 to 1 ug RNA was carried out with random hexamers. TCRdb recomputed calls from the immunoSEQ multiplex PCR reads with MiXCR, one row per CDR3 protein. The sample holds 350,000 to 550,000 distinct CDR3 sequences, approximately 85% seen once. V lost 8 bases, J lost 2 bases, and 15 bases lay in between. The CDR3 has 14 residues. Negative isolation was applied to CD8+ and CD4+ T cells, and FACS enrichment was applied to TEMRA cells. The sequence was collected from a human donor with multiple sclerosis. The J gene is TRBJ2-5, the V gene TRBV12-3 or TRBV12-4; no reliable D call. Sequenced sample: CD8+ T cells from PBMCs. CDR3 nucleotide sequence: TGTGCCAGCTCAGTTTCCGACTTACAAGAGACCCAGTACTTC. The encoded protein is CASSVSDLQETQYF.